This TCR beta chain was obtained from a study of T-cell memory formation after mild COVID-19. Study information: TCR clustering was largely donor specific.

Overall study results and limits: A balance of CD4 and CD8 characterized clones contracting day 15 to 85, whereas later expanders leaned CD4+. The appearance of some responding clones in pre-infection memory suggested that cross-reactive memory joined.

TCRdb redid the calling of the 5' RACE reads with MiXCR, one entry per CDR3 protein. The sample lists 98,000 or so distinct CDR3 sequences; over 15% were seen once. As concerns this clonotype: Its antigen is unidentified.

The origin of this receptor is a man aged 18 to 29 who had mild COVID-19 (a few samples of this study predate the infection). Cell type and time point are not known. The material sequenced was PBMCs or a T cell subset sorted from them (not recorded which).

DNA of the CDR3: TGTGCCAGCAGTGCTAGCGGGGCCTACGAGCAGTACTTC. This encodes CASSASGAYEQYF. The chain employs TRBV2 and TRBJ2-7; 9 positions agree with TRBD2. J lost 2 bases, V lost 4 bases, and 0 bases had no gene match. The CDR3 extends over 13 amino acids. Germline loops: CDR1 SNHLY, CDR2 FYNNEI.